The 22 T cell receptor beta chains below come from one sample, sequenced in a study of glioma-infiltrating T cells after dendritic cell vaccination. Regarding time point: after dendritic cell vaccination, including at tumor progression/relapse. TCRdb keeps only in-frame clones here, not all; method: immunoSEQ multiplex PCR. The sample consists of tens of thousands of clones, 85% of them appearing once. The sequencing used blood, collected after dendritic cell vaccination. Receptor source: a human donor with glioblastoma.

CDR3 DNA sequence: TGTGCCAGCACGATAATCCCGGACAGGCCAGTTCACCCCTACCACTATGGCTACACCTTC. This gives the protein CASTIIPDRPVHPYHYGYTF. V is TRBV11-3 and J is TRBJ1-2, with 7 bases fitting TRBD1. V dropped 7 bases and J dropped 3; count of bases not matched to a gene: 26. The CDR3 contains 20 residues. CDR1 SGHNT and CDR2 YENEEA come from the germline V gene.

V gene TRBV9 combines with J gene TRBJ2-7, with a possible D match to TRBD2 (5 bases). V lost 3 bases to trimming and J lost 2 bases, with 18 bases between them. CDR3 length equals 16 residues. The germline V gene has CDR1 SGDLS and CDR2 YYNGEE. CDR3 nucleotide sequence: TGTGCCAGCAGCGCCTCGGGCGGGTTCGGGGCCTACGAGCAGTACTTC. It specifies CASSASGGFGAYEQYF. Full variable domain (outside the CDR3, taken from reference TRBV9 and TRBJ2-7): DSGVTQTPKHLITATGQRVTLRCSPRSGDLSVYWYQQSLDQGLQFLIQYYNGEERAKGNILERFSAQQFPDLHSELNLSSLELGDSALYFCASSASGGFGAYEQYFGPGTRLTVT.

The CDR3 reads CASSLLLPGTGDTQYF. CDR3 coding DNA: TGTGCCAGCAGCCTCCTTTTACCCGGGACAGGGGACACCCAGTACTTC. This sequence joins TRBV11-2 and TRBJ2-5, with TRBD1 identical over 10 bases. With V trimmed by 5 bases and J by 8 bases, 14 bases remained unmatched. The germline gives CDR1 SGHAT, CDR2 FQNNGV. There are 16 residues in the CDR3.

The J gene is TRBJ2-5, the V gene TRBV29-1; the D gene is possibly TRBD2 (5 bases). The J call may be mistaken, given a closer DNA end match to TRBJ2-7. Germline V gene sequence: CDR1 SQVTM, CDR2 ANQGSEA. CDR3 size: 13 residues. The CDR3, as DNA: TGCAGCGTTGAGGGCGGGCCGGCCTACGAGCAGTACTTC. This codes for CSVEGGPAYEQYF.

The J gene is TRBJ2-2, the V gene TRBV7-3, with D possibly matching TRBD2 (5 bases). The length of the CDR3 is 14 residues. Germline loops: CDR1 SGHTA, CDR2 FQGTGA. V was clipped by 5 bases and J by 4 bases, with 11 bases between them. Here the CDR3 reads CASSGSRGTGELFF. For the CDR3, the DNA is TGTGCCAGCAGCGGGAGCCGGGGCACCGGGGAGCTGTTTTTT.

The V gene is TRBV27, the J gene TRBJ1-4; 8 bases agree with TRBD1. The ends lost 1 base at V and 8 bases at J; junction bases unmatched: 6. Looked up from germline, CDR1 is MNHEY and CDR2 is SMNVEV (reference sequence). This CDR3 spans 15 amino acids. CDR3 DNA sequence: TGTGCCAGCAGTTTATATGGGACAGGTGTGGAAAAACTGTTTTTT. It specifies CASSLYGTGVEKLFF.

The chain recombines TRBV5-1 with TRBJ2-7; D is perhaps TRBD2 (6 bases). In germline, CDR1 is SGHRS, CDR2 YFSETQ. V shed 7 bases and J shed 0 bases, with 14 bases lying between them. The CDR3 has 14 residues. The CDR3 loop is CASRRAGSSYEQYF. The CDR3, as DNA: TGCGCCAGCCGACGGGCGGGGAGCTCCTACGAGCAGTACTTC.

CDR3: CASSPDRGPGNTIYF. The CDR3 DNA follows: TGCGCCAGCAGTCCCGACAGGGGGCCTGGAAACACCATATATTTT. The rearrangement joins TRBV5-1 to TRBJ1-3, with 10 bases matching TRBD1. The CDR3 extends over 15 amino acids. Germline V gene sequence: CDR1 SGHRS, CDR2 YFSETQ. After removal of 5 bases from V and 2 bases from J, the junction contained 4 bases not matched to a gene.

This clone turned up a few times. This chain joins TRBV6-1 and TRBJ2-7; 11 bases are a match to TRBD2. CDR1 MNHNS and CDR2 SASEGT come from the germline V gene. The CDR3 has 15 residues. V lost 5 bases to trimming and J lost 0 bases; unmatched junction nucleotides: 3. CDR3 sequence: CASSSTSGSSYEQYF. CDR3 nucleotides: TGTGCCAGCAGTTCTACTAGCGGGAGCTCCTACGAGCAGTACTTC.

The chain joins TRBV7-9 to TRBJ2-6; the D is unclear. Germline loops: CDR1 SEHNR, CDR2 FQNEAQ (reference sequence). The length of the CDR3 is 15 residues. Trimming removed 6 bases from V and 1 base from J, with 10 bases in between. The CDR3 spells CASRSDASGANVLTF. Written as DNA, the CDR3 is TGTGCCAGCAGAAGCGACGCTTCTGGGGCCAACGTCCTGACTTTC.

The V gene is TRBV2, the J gene TRBJ2-7; the match to TRBD2 covers 9 bases. This CDR3 spans 14 amino acids. CDR1 and CDR2 from the germline V gene are SNHLY and FYNNEI. Losses at the gene ends were 6 bases for V and 4 bases for J; bases not matched to a gene: 7. This chain's CDR3 is CASRIGLASYEQYF. In nucleotides, the CDR3 is TGTGCCAGCAGAATTGGACTAGCGTCGTACGAGCAGTACTTC.

The genes are TRBV6-6 and TRBJ2-3, with 8 positions matching TRBD1. V lost 4 bases and J lost 2; bases outside the gene matches: 5. The CDR3 has 15 residues. In germline, CDR1 is MNHNY, CDR2 SVGAGI (reference sequence). The DNA for the CDR3 is TGTGCCAGCAGTTGGGACAGGCCCCTCACAGATACGCAGTATTTT. It specifies CASSWDRPLTDTQYF.

The chain recombines TRBV18 with TRBJ2-5; 9 bases map to TRBD2. The DNA end favors TRBJ2-7, so the J call may be wrong. This CDR3 comprises 16 residues. Germline loops: CDR1 KGHSH, CDR2 LQKENI. CDR3 sequence reads: CASSPPGTSFLYEQYF. CDR3 coding DNA: TGTGCCAGCTCACCACCCGGGACTAGCTTTTTGTACGAGCAGTACTTC.

This clone was picked up a small number of times. This chain joins TRBV6-6 and TRBJ1-1; unclear D gene. This CDR3 is built from 12 residues. Germline loops: CDR1 MNHNY, CDR2 SVGAGI (reference sequence). The V end lost 2 bases, the J end lost 3 bases, and 4 bases lay between the germline ends. CDR3 amino acids: CASSYQDTEAFF. The DNA of the CDR3 is TGTGCCAGCAGTTACCAGGACACTGAAGCTTTCTTT.

The genes are TRBV29-1 and TRBJ2-1, with D tentatively TRBD2 (5 bases). The CDR3 consists of 12 residues. Germline V gene sequence: CDR1 SQVTM, CDR2 ANQGSEA. The V end was cut by 0 bases, the J end by 14 bases, with 14 bases between. CDR3 nucleotide sequence: TGCAGCGTTGAAGATGGGCCGAAGAGGGAGTTCTTC. Translation gives CSVEDGPKREFF.

For the CDR3, the DNA is TGCGCCAGCAGCTTGGCCCCTACTAACAAAGAGACCCAGTACTTC. This codes for CASSLAPTNKETQYF. This chain joins TRBV5-1 and TRBJ2-5; D call uncertain. From germline, CDR1 is SGHRS and CDR2 YFSETQ. The CDR3 loop spans 15 amino acids. Trimming removed 0 bases from V and 3 bases from J, with 12 bases in between.

V is TRBV5-4 and J is TRBJ1-2; a possible D gene is TRBD1 (5 bases). Germline values: CDR1 SGHNT, CDR2 YYREEE (reference sequence). CDR3 size: 13 residues. The germline V and J ends were trimmed by 0 bases and 4 bases, with 7 bases remaining between them. CDR3 sequence: CASSLGGSYGYTF. The CDR3 nucleotides are TGTGCCAGCAGCTTGGGGGGCTCCTATGGCTACACCTTC.

This chain uses TRBV29-1 with TRBJ2-5, with D possibly TRBD2 on 5 matching bases. CDR3 size: 13 residues. Trimming cost V 6 bases and J 9 bases, with 20 bases left between them. Germline V lookup: CDR1 SQVTM, CDR2 ANQGSEA. In DNA form, the CDR3 reads TGCAGCGTCCTGCTAGCCCACCTTGAGGCCCAGTACTTC. It encodes CSVLLAHLEAQYF.

This clone was detected only a few times. The V and J genes are TRBV19 and TRBJ1-3; the D gene is possibly TRBD1 (6 bases). CDR3 length: 16 residues. Trimming cost V 4 bases and J 2 bases, with 15 bases left between them. Germline V lookup: CDR1 LNHDA, CDR2 SQIVND (reference sequence). The CDR3 spells CASSTGQLTTGNTIYF. The CDR3 coding sequence is TGTGCCAGTAGTACTGGACAGCTCACGACTGGAAACACCATATATTTT.

J is TRBJ2-1 and V is TRBV7-2, with D possibly matching TRBD1 (6 bases). V was clipped by 1 base and J by 4 bases, with 11 bases between them. The CDR3 consists of 15 residues. CDR1 and CDR2 from the germline V gene are SGHTA and FQGNSA. The CDR3 DNA reads TGTGCCAGCAGCTTAGAAGGACAGAGATACAATGAGCAGTTCTTC. Protein: CASSLEGQRYNEQFF.

The chain carries TRBV11-2 and TRBJ2-1; 10 bases are a match to TRBD2. Germline loops: CDR1 SGHAT, CDR2 FQNNGV. The length of the CDR3 is 15 residues. V lost 4 bases, J lost 3 bases, and 3 bases stayed unmatched. CDR3 DNA sequence: TGTGCCAGCAGCTCCCGGACTAGCGGCTACAATGAGCAGTTCTTC. Translated: CASSSRTSGYNEQFF.

The chain uses TRBV5-4 and TRBJ2-3, with 13 bases matching TRBD2. Unmatched junction bases numbered 5, after V lost 4 bases and J lost 6 bases. Looked up from germline, CDR1 is SGHNT and CDR2 is YYREEE (reference sequence). This CDR3 comprises 15 residues. CDR3 residues: CASSPGLAGLDTQYF. CDR3 coding DNA: TGTGCCAGCAGCCCGGGACTAGCGGGATTGGATACGCAGTATTTT.